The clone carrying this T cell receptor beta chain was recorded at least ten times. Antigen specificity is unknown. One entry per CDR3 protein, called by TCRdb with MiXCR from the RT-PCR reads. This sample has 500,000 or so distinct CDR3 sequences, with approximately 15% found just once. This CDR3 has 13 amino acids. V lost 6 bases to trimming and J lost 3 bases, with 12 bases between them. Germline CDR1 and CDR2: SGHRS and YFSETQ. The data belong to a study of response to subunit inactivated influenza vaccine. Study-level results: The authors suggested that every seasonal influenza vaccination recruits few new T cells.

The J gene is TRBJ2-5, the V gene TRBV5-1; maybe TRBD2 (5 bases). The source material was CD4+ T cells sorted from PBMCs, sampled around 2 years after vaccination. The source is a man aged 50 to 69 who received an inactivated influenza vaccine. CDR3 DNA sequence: TGCGCCAGCACGTCCGGGAACGAAGAGACCCAGTACTTC. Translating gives CASTSGNEETQYF.